This is a list of T cell receptor beta chains from one sample in a study of OX40 agonist ivuxolimab in advanced cancers. TCRdb's table, derived via immunoSEQ multiplex PCR, lists solely in-frame clones and lacks some. The table has approximately 76,000 clones, approximately 86% seen once. Material: CD4+ or CD8+ T cells sorted from blood, obtained in a trial of the OX40 agonist ivuxolimab. The source of these receptors is an adult with an advanced solid tumor such as melanoma, head and neck, liver or kidney cancer. The CDR3 runs from the conserved cysteine through the conserved F or W. A D gene is named only where the DNA matches it firmly. The listing skips clone size in some rows; elsewhere it reads once, few, many or a size class.

cdr3_length clone_size j_call d_call v_call cdr3_aa cdr3_nt
13 - TRBJ2-3 - TRBV7-9 CASSLGRVHTQYF TGTGCCAGCAGCTTAGGCAGGGTTCATACGCAGTATTTT
16 - TRBJ2-5 TRBD2 TRBV9 CASSVFPSGRGETQYF TGTGCCAGCAGCGTATTCCCTAGCGGGAGAGGAGAGACCCAGTACTTC
17 - TRBJ2-3 - TRBV4-3 CASSQDGRGYLTDTQYF TGCGCCAGCAGCCAAGACGGTCGGGGGTACCTCACAGATACGCAGTATTTT
12 - TRBJ2-2 - TRBV9 CASSVQTGELFF TGTGCCAGCAGCGTTCAAACCGGGGAGCTGTTTTTT
13 - TRBJ1-1 TRBD1 TRBV28 CASNKGAPREAFF TGTGCCAGCAATAAGGGGGCTCCGAGGGAAGCTTTCTTT
14 - TRBJ2-7 - TRBV2 CASSVSEGLREQYF TGTGCCAGCAGTGTGTCCGAAGGTCTACGGGAGCAGTACTTC
17 - TRBJ2-7 TRBD1 TRBV7-8 CASRARPPGGDYYEQCF TGTGCCAGCAGAGCCCGCCCCCCAGGGGGCGATTACTACGAGCAGTGCTTC
15 once TRBJ1-3 - TRBV19 CASSSNRENGNTIYF TGTGCCAGTAGTTCCAACCGGGAGAATGGAAACACCATATATTTT
12 - TRBJ1-3 - TRBV30 CAWSVLGATIYF TGTGCCTGGAGTGTGCTTGGGGCGACCATATATTTT
16 few TRBJ2-1 TRBD2 TRBV18 CASSAILAGGHNEQFF TGTGCCAGCTCAGCAATACTAGCGGGGGGGCATAATGAGCAGTTCTTC
16 - TRBJ2-3 TRBD2 TRBV5-5 CASSTGTSRHTDTQYF TGTGCCAGCAGTACCGGGACTAGCAGACACACAGATACGCAGTATTTT
17 - TRBJ2-7 - TRBV7-2 CASSSLGAPDPRDEQYF TGTGCCAGCAGCTCCCTTGGAGCTCCAGATCCTAGGGACGAGCAGTACTTC
13 - TRBJ2-5 TRBD2 TRBV7-2 CASSLREGETQYF TGTGCCAGCAGCTTAAGGGAGGGAGAGACCCAGTACTTC
13 - TRBJ1-3 - TRBV4-3 CASSHVRQATIYF TGCGCCAGCAGCCACGTTAGACAGGCAACCATATATTTT
14 - TRBJ2-7 TRBD1 TRBV6-1 CASLYTGGSYEQYF TGTGCCAGCTTATACACAGGGGGGTCCTACGAGCAGTACTTC
15 - TRBJ2-2 - TRBV6-5 CASSFDRMNTGELFF TGTGCCAGCAGTTTCGACAGGATGAACACCGGGGAGCTGTTTTTT
17 - TRBJ2-5 TRBD1 TRBV28 CASSSAPGQGHRETQYF TGTGCCAGCAGTTCGGCACCGGGACAGGGACATCGGGAGACCCAGTACTTC
14 - TRBJ2-5 - TRBV5-1 CASSLTDPGETQYF TGCGCCAGCAGCTTGACAGACCCCGGGGAGACCCAGTACTTC
14 - TRBJ2-3 - TRBV4-1 CASSPGLSTDTQYF TGCGCCAGCAGCCCGGGACTCAGCACAGATACGCAGTATTTT
15 few TRBJ2-7 - TRBV5-1 CASSLVSGSAYEQYF TGCGCCAGCAGCTTGGTGTCCGGGTCGGCCTACGAGCAGTACTTC
14 - TRBJ2-5 TRBD1 TRBV27 CASSLDRGQETQYF TGTGCCAGCAGTTTGGACAGGGGACAAGAGACCCAGTACTTC
16 - TRBJ2-1 TRBD2 TRBV18 CASSGRTSGVYNEQFF TGTGCCAGCTCAGGAAGGACTAGCGGGGTATACAATGAGCAGTTCTTC
16 - TRBJ1-6 TRBD1 TRBV18 CASSPGQGSYNSPLHF TGTGCCAGCTCACCAGGACAGGGCTCCTATAATTCACCCCTCCACTTT
14 - TRBJ2-5 TRBD2 TRBV15 CATSLRGGGETQYF TGTGCCACCAGCTTACGGGGGGGCGGGGAGACCCAGTACTTC
13 - TRBJ2-1 - TRBV19 CASSTNLWGEQFF TGTGCCAGTAGTACGAACCTCTGGGGCGAGCAGTTCTTC
14 - TRBJ2-7 - TRBV5-4 CASSLLGDLDEQYF TGTGCCAGCAGCTTGTTGGGAGATCTCGACGAGCAGTACTTC
13 - TRBJ2-5 TRBD2 TRBV2 CASKRRGGDPQYF TGTGCCAGCAAGCGGCGGGGGGGCGACCCCCAGTACTTC
14 - TRBJ2-7 - TRBV27 CASSLRFTAYEQYF TGTGCCAGCAGTTTAAGGTTTACAGCCTACGAGCAGTACTTC
16 - TRBJ2-1 TRBD2 TRBV11-1 CASSPRLAGGGNEQFF TGTGCCAGCAGCCCTCGACTAGCGGGAGGGGGGAATGAGCAGTTCTTC
17 - TRBJ2-7 TRBD2 TRBV11-2 CASSLAPSGGATYEQYF TGTGCCAGCAGCTTAGCGCCAAGCGGGGGCGCCACCTACGAGCAGTACTTC
15 - TRBJ1-5 - TRBV6-5 CASRPRGGGNQPQHF TGTGCCAGCAGACCGAGGGGGGGCGGCAATCAGCCCCAGCATTTT
17 - TRBJ1-4 - TRBV4-3 CASSQDLTEFQWEKLFF TGCGCCAGCAGCCAAGATCTCACCGAATTCCAATGGGAAAAACTGTTTTTT
14 - TRBJ2-7 TRBD2 TRBV7-8 CASSLLAGALEQYF TGTGCCAGCAGCTTACTAGCGGGAGCGCTCGAGCAGTACTTC
16 few TRBJ1-4 - TRBV5-1 CASSLAKRGGGEKLFF TGCGCCAGCAGCTTGGCCAAAAGGGGGGGCGGCGAAAAACTGTTTTTT
15 - TRBJ1-3 - TRBV7-9 CASSLAGTSGNTIYF TGTGCCAGCAGCTTAGCGGGAACCTCTGGAAACACCATATATTTT
13 - TRBJ1-2 TRBD1 TRBV7-2 CASSLQGAYGYTF TGTGCCAGCAGCTTGCAGGGGGCCTATGGCTACACCTTC
16 - TRBJ2-3 - TRBV9 CASSVGPIPSTDTQYF TGTGCCAGCAGCGTAGGGCCCATCCCTAGCACAGATACGCAGTATTTT
14 - TRBJ1-1 - TRBV2 CASSLAGGDTEAFF TGTGCCAGCAGTCTAGCGGGGGGGGACACTGAAGCTTTCTTT
13 - TRBJ2-1 - TRBV9 CASSVGRLNEQFF TGTGCCAGCAGCGTGGGGAGGTTGAATGAGCAGTTCTTC
14 - TRBJ2-5 - TRBV29-1 CSVEGRRYQETQYF TGCAGCGTTGAGGGCAGGCGCTACCAAGAGACCCAGTACTTC
14 - TRBJ2-2 - TRBV7-2 CASTMTSQHGELFF TGTGCCAGCACTATGACCTCTCAGCACGGGGAGCTGTTTTTT
22 few TRBJ1-5 TRBD1 TRBV18 CASSPPQGAVGGVGGSNQPQHF TGTGCCAGCTCACCACCTCAAGGGGCAGTAGGTGGGGTAGGGGGCTCGAATCAGCCCCAGCATTTT
18 - TRBJ2-3 - TRBV7-9 CASSSWGRGLVGTDTQYF TGTGCCAGCAGCTCCTGGGGGAGGGGGCTGGTTGGTACAGATACGCAGTATTTT
13 few TRBJ1-6 - TRBV19 CASSIGAYSPLHF TGTGCCAGTAGTATAGGAGCTTATTCACCCCTCCACTTT
14 - TRBJ1-1 - TRBV5-1 CASSLGSLNTEAFF TGCGCCAGCAGCTTGGGTTCCCTGAACACTGAAGCTTTCTTT
15 - TRBJ2-5 TRBD2 TRBV9 CASSAGGGAQETQYF TGTGCCAGCAGCGCGGGCGGGGGGGCTCAAGAGACCCAGTACTTC
19 - TRBJ1-6 - TRBV9 CASSPNPGAARSYNSPLHF TGTGCCAGCAGCCCTAATCCAGGGGCCGCCCGCTCCTATAATTCACCCCTCCACTTT
17 - TRBJ2-3 - TRBV11-2 CASSLGDWAPRTDTQYF TGTGCCAGCAGCTTAGGGGACTGGGCCCCGAGGACAGATACGCAGTATTTT
13 - TRBJ2-5 - TRBV7-6 CASRRGEQETQYF TGTGCCAGCAGACGGGGTGAACAAGAGACCCAGTACTTC